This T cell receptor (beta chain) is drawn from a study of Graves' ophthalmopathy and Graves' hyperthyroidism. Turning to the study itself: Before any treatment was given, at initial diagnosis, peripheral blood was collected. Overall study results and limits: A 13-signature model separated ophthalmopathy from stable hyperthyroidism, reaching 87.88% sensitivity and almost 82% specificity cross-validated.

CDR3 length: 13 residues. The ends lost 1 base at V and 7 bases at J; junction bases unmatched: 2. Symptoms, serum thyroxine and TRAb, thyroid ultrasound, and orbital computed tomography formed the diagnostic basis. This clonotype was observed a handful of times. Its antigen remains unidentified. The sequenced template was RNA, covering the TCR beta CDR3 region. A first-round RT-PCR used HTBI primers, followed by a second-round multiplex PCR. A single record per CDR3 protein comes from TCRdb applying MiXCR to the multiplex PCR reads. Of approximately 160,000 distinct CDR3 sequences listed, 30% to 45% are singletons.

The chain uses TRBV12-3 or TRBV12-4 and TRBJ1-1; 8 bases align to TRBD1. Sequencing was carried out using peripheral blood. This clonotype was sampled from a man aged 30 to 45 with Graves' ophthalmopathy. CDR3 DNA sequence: TGTGCCAGCAGTTTAGTACAGGGGGGTGAAGCTTTCTTT. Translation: CASSLVQGGEAFF.